This T cell receptor beta chain was sequenced for a study of blood T cell repertoires in COVID-19. Looking at the study overall: The United States, Italy and Spain were the sources of the acute and convalescent COVID-19 samples. T cells, B-cell-depleted T cells, or PBMCs provided the cDNA or gDNA that served as material.

Seattle researchers signed up patients amid active infection and tracked them longitudinally. Per the authors' pipeline: Using reference gene primer amplification, nucleated cell counts were estimated. Clones were sequenced by immunoSEQ multiplex PCR, and TCRdb holds only the in-frame ones, with some missing. That table is the source of V, J and clone size, and D and trimming were worked out from the DNA. This sample has a few hundred thousand clones, with roughly 86% found just once. The CDR3 spans 13 residues. The germline V and J ends were trimmed by 3 bases and 6 bases, with 10 bases remaining between them.

The sequencing input was peripheral blood. The V gene is TRBV12-3 or TRBV12-4, the J gene TRBJ2-3; possible D gene TRBD2, 5 bases. The sequence was collected from a woman aged 25 to 39 with COVID-19, enrolled during active disease. The DNA of the CDR3 is TGTGCCAGCAGTTTGGAGGTGGTGGATACGCAGTATTTT. Translated, it gives CASSLEVVDTQYF.